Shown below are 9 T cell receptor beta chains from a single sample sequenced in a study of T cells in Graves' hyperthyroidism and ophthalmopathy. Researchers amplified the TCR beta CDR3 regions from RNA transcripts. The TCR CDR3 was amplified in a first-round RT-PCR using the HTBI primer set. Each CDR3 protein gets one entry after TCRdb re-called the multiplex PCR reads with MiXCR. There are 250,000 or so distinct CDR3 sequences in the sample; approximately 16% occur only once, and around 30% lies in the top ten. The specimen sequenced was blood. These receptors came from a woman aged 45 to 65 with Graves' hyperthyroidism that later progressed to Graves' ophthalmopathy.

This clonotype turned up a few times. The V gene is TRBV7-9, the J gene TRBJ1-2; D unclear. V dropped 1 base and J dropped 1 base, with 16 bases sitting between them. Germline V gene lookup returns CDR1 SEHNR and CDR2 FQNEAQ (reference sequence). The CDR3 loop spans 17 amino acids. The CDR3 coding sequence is TGTGCCAGCAGCTTAGGTGGCCGATCTTCTTTTAACTATGGCTACACCTTC. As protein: CASSLGGRSSFNYGYTF.

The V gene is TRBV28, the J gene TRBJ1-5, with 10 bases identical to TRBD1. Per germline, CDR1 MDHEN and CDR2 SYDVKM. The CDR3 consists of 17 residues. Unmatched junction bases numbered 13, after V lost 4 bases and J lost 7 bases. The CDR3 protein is CASSSGSGQGGWQPQHF. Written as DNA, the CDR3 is TGTGCCAGCAGTTCGGGGTCCGGACAGGGGGGATGGCAGCCCCAGCATTTT. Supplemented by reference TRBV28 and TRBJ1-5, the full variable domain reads DVKVTQSSRYLVKRTGEKVFLECVQDMDHENMFWYRQDPGLGLRLIYFSYDVKMKEKGDIPEGYSVSREKKERFSLILESASTNQTSMYLCASSSGSGQGGWQPQHFGDGTRLSIL.

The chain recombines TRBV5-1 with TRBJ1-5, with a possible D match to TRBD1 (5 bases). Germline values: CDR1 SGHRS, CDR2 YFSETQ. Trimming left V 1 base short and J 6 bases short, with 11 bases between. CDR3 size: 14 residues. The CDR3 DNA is TGCGCCAGCAGCTTGATCCAGGGAAGTCAGCCCCAGCATTTT. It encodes CASSLIQGSQPQHF.

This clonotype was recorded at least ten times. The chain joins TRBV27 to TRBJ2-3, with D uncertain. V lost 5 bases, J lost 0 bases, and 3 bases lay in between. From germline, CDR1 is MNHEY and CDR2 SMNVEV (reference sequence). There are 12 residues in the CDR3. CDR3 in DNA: TGTGCCAGCAGTCAAAGCACAGATACGCAGTATTTT. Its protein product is CASSQSTDTQYF.

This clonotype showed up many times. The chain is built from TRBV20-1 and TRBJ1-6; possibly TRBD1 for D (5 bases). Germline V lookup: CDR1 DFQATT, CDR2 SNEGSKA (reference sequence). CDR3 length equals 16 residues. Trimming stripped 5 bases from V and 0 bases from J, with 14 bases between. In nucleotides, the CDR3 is TGCAGTGCTCCGCAGGGTCCTAGCTCCTATAATTCACCCCTCCACTTT. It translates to CSAPQGPSSYNSPLHF.

CDR3 sequence reads: CASSVPGPGLLNNEQFF. In DNA, the CDR3 is TGTGCCAGTAGTGTACCAGGCCCTGGTCTACTCAACAATGAGCAGTTCTTC. The V call is TRBV19, the J call TRBJ2-1; D gene unclear. The germline V gene has CDR1 LNHDA and CDR2 SQIVND (reference sequence). The CDR3 is made up of 17 amino acids. V lost 5 bases and J 5 bases, leaving 22 bases between the germline ends.

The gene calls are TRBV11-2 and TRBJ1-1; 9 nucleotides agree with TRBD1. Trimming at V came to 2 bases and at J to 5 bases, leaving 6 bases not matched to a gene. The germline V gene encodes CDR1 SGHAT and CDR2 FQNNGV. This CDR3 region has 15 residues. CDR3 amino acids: CASSLRTGERTEAFF. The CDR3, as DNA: TGTGCCAGCAGCTTAAGGACAGGGGAGAGGACTGAAGCTTTCTTT.

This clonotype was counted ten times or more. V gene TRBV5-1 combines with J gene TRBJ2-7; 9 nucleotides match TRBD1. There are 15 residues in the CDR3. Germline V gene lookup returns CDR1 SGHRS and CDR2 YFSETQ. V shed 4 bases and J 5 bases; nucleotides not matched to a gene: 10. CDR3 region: CASSPSRDREDEQYF. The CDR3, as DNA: TGCGCCAGCAGCCCCTCCAGGGACAGGGAAGACGAGCAGTACTTC.

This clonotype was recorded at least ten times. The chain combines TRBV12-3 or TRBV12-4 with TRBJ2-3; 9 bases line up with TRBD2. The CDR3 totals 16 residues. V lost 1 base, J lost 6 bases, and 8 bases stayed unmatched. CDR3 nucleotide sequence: TGTGCCAGCAGTTTAGGTGCGGCGGGAGGGTTTGATACGCAGTATTTT. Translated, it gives CASSLGAAGGFDTQYF.